These 21 T cell receptor beta chains were sequenced from one sample in a study of CD8 T cells in ankylosing spondylitis. MiXCR was run by TCRdb on the 5' RACE reads, yielding one entry per CDR3 protein. The sample lists roughly 7,300 distinct CDR3 sequences, around 8.2% seen once, with more than 20% in the top ten. What was sequenced was blood, either unsorted or a sorted T cell fraction (not recorded which). These receptors were taken from a male donor with ankylosing spondylitis or in good health (not recorded which).

This sequence joins TRBV9 and TRBJ2-2, with D possibly being TRBD1 (6 bases). Germline V gene sequence: CDR1 SGDLS, CDR2 YYNGEE. The CDR3 extends over 16 amino acids. Trimming stripped 0 bases from V and 2 bases from J, with 11 bases between. The CDR3 region is CASSVEGTTNTGELFF. CDR3 nucleotide sequence: TGTGCCAGCAGCGTAGAAGGGACAACCAACACCGGGGAGCTGTTTTTT.

This clonotype was picked up many times. This chain joins TRBV21-1 and TRBJ1-2; the table names TRBD1, a call not compared with the DNA. TRBV21-1 is recorded as a pseudogene. The length of the CDR3 is 14 residues. This CDR3 is CASSVTGDLYGYTF. In DNA form, the CDR3 reads TGTGCCAGCAGCGTGACAGGGGATCTTTATGGCTACACCTTC.

The J gene is TRBJ2-2, the V gene TRBV9; 13 positions agree with TRBD2. The germline CDR1 and CDR2 sequences are SGDLS and YYNGEE. The CDR3 extends over 18 amino acids. Losses at the gene ends were 3 bases for V and 1 base for J; bases not matched to a gene: 6. CDR3 DNA: TGTGCCAGCAGCGCCCGGACTAGCGGGAGCTGGAACACCGGGGAGCTGTTTTTT. Translating gives CASSARTSGSWNTGELFF.

This clonotype is judged medium-sized (0.01 to 0.1%). The chain joins TRBV9 to TRBJ1-1; 9 nucleotides agree with TRBD1. V lost 1 base and J lost 1; bases outside the gene matches: 11. CDR1 SGDLS and CDR2 YYNGEE come from the germline V gene. The CDR3 is made up of 18 amino acids. The CDR3 DNA sequence: TGTGCCAGCAGCGTAAACCCGGGGACAGGGAGCCAGAACACTGAAGCTTTCTTT. This translates into CASSVNPGTGSQNTEAFF.

This clonotype came up a few times. V gene TRBV9 combines with J gene TRBJ2-3; D is perhaps TRBD2 (5 bases). This CDR3 is built from 12 residues. V was shortened by 1 base and J by 10 bases, with 10 bases between the two germline ends. The germline CDR1 and CDR2 sequences are SGDLS and YYNGEE. The DNA for the CDR3 is TGTGCCAGCAGCGTATCGGGAAACTCGCAGTATTTT. It is translated as CASSVSGNSQYF.

This clonotype was recorded at least ten times. The V gene is TRBV9, the J gene TRBJ2-3; possible D gene TRBD1, 6 bases. V was clipped by 5 bases and J by 4 bases, with 23 bases between them. The CDR3 is 17 residues long. The germline V gene has CDR1 SGDLS and CDR2 YYNGEE. The CDR3 is CASSSVTGLLPADTQYF. The CDR3 nucleotides read TGTGCCAGCAGTTCAGTAACAGGGCTTTTACCAGCAGATACGCAGTATTTT.

This clonotype is judged medium-sized. This chain uses TRBV9 with TRBJ2-5, with D possibly matching TRBD2 (5 bases). The CDR3 is 15 residues long. CDR1 is SGDLS and CDR2 is YYNGEE in the germline V gene. Trimming cost V 3 bases and J 5 bases, with 17 bases left between them. In DNA, the CDR3 is TGTGCCAGCAGCGGGACCGACGGACTGGGGGAGACCCAGTACTTC. This gives the protein CASSGTDGLGETQYF. Combining the CDR3 with reference TRBV9 and TRBJ2-5 gives the whole variable domain DSGVTQTPKHLITATGQRVTLRCSPRSGDLSVYWYQQSLDQGLQFLIQYYNGEERAKGNILERFSAQQFPDLHSELNLSSLELGDSALYFCASSGTDGLGETQYFGPGTRLLVL.

This clonotype occurred many times. The rearrangement joins TRBV24-1 to TRBJ1-2, with TRBD1 as a possible D gene (5 bases). Trimming left V 0 bases short and J 0 bases short, with 7 bases between. The germline V gene encodes CDR1 KGHDR and CDR2 SFDVKD. The CDR3 contains 15 residues. Here the CDR3 DNA reads TGTGCCACCAGTGATTTGTGGGGGTCTAACTATGGCTACACCTTC. It specifies CATSDLWGSNYGYTF.

This sequence joins TRBV9 and TRBJ2-2, with TRBD2 matching 7 bases. V shed 4 bases and J 3 bases; nucleotides not matched to a gene: 6. The CDR3 loop spans 15 amino acids. Looked up from germline, CDR1 is SGDLS and CDR2 is YYNGEE. The CDR3 is CASSSAGADTGELFF. CDR3 nucleotide sequence: TGTGCCAGCAGCTCCGCGGGAGCCGACACCGGGGAGCTGTTTTTT.

This clonotype appeared many times. This sequence joins TRBV9 and TRBJ2-3, with D perhaps TRBD1 (5 bases). This CDR3 has 15 amino acids. The germline CDR1 and CDR2 sequences are SGDLS and YYNGEE. V gave up 1 base and J gave up 4 bases, with 13 bases separating them. In DNA, the CDR3 is TGTGCCAGCAGCGTAATGGCAGGGTTTTCAGATACGCAGTATTTT. Translated, it gives CASSVMAGFSDTQYF.

The chain joins TRBV18 to TRBJ2-1; the D gene is possibly TRBD1 (5 bases). This CDR3 contains 16 residues. Looked up from germline, CDR1 is KGHSH and CDR2 is LQKENI. The germline V and J ends were trimmed by 7 bases and 8 bases, with 24 bases remaining between them. DNA of the CDR3: TGTGCCAGCTGCGTTGGGGCCTTTTGTCTCCTCGATGAGCAGTTCTTC. This gives the protein CASCVGAFCLLDEQFF.

About this clonotype: One junction end does not reproduce the germline sequence, and a read error may be involved. The gene calls are TRBV9 and TRBJ2-1; D possibly corresponds to TRBD1 (5 bases). Germline V lookup: CDR1 SGDLS, CDR2 YYNGEE. CDR3 length equals 13 residues. The CDR3, as DNA: TGCGCCAGCAGCGTGGGGCGCTACAATGAGGAGTTCTTC. As protein: CASSVGRYNEEFF.

The genes are TRBV9 and TRBJ2-3, with D possibly TRBD2 on 6 matching bases. Germline V lookup: CDR1 SGDLS, CDR2 YYNGEE. The CDR3 totals 15 residues. V lost 4 bases to trimming and J lost 0 bases, with 12 bases between them. This chain's CDR3 is CASSPRLESTDTQYF. The DNA of the CDR3 is TGTGCCAGCAGCCCCAGACTAGAGAGCACAGATACGCAGTATTTT.

In its sample, this clonotype ranks as medium-sized (0.01 to 0.1%). V gene TRBV9 combines with J gene TRBJ2-3; D might be TRBD2 (6 bases). This CDR3 contains 16 residues. Germline V gene lookup returns CDR1 SGDLS and CDR2 YYNGEE. V was clipped by 0 bases and J by 5 bases, with 16 bases between them. The chain's CDR3 is CASSVANGGMKDTQYF. CDR3 coding DNA: TGTGCCAGCAGCGTAGCTAATGGAGGGATGAAAGATACGCAGTATTTT.

By share, this clonotype ranks as medium-sized. V and J are TRBV9 and TRBJ1-1, with TRBD1 matching over 7 bases. The V gene's germline CDR1 is SGDLS and CDR2 YYNGEE. V lost 3 bases to trimming and J lost 1 base; unmatched junction nucleotides: 3. This CDR3 is 14 amino acids long. CDR3: CASSAGTANTEAFF. The CDR3 coding sequence is TGTGCCAGCAGCGCCGGGACAGCGAACACTGAAGCTTTCTTT.

This clonotype was seen repeatedly, ten times or more. The V call is TRBV9, the J call TRBJ1-2; a weak D match, TRBD1 (5 bases). Trimming removed 0 bases from V and 3 bases from J, with 12 bases in between. The CDR3 sequence is 15 residues long. Germline CDR1 reads SGDLS; CDR2 reads YYNGEE. CDR3 DNA sequence: TGTGCCAGCAGCGTAGGGGGCCGTGCTGACTATGGCTACACCTTC. Protein sequence: CASSVGGRADYGYTF.

This clonotype was counted a few times. V gene TRBV9 combines with J gene TRBJ2-4; 10 nucleotides align to TRBD1. CDR1 and CDR2 (germline): SGDLS, YYNGEE. Losses at the gene ends were 3 bases for V and 8 bases for J; bases not matched to a gene: 5. The CDR3 consists of 14 residues. For the CDR3, the DNA is TGTGCCAGCAGCGGCGGACAGGGGGACGACATTCAGTACTTC. It yields the protein CASSGGQGDDIQYF.

The V gene is TRBV9, the J gene TRBJ2-2; the D gene is possibly TRBD1 (7 bases). The V gene's germline CDR1 is SGDLS and CDR2 YYNGEE. Trimming took 7 bases from V and 6 from J, leaving 10 bases between them. This CDR3 spans 12 amino acids. CDR3 sequence: CASQGGSGELFF. DNA for the CDR3: TGTGCCAGCCAGGGGGGTTCCGGGGAGCTGTTTTTT.

The chain is built from TRBV9 and TRBJ1-5; D is unresolved. V lost 8 bases and J 1 base, leaving 13 bases between the germline ends. The CDR3 extends over 14 amino acids. Germline CDR1 is SGDLS and CDR2 is YYNGEE. The CDR3 spells CASSRDESNQPQHF. In nucleotides, the CDR3 is TGTGCCAGTAGTAGGGATGAAAGCAATCAGCCCCAGCATTTT.

This clonotype was picked up many times. V gene TRBV9 combines with J gene TRBJ2-1, with D hard to call. V lost 0 bases and J 6 bases, leaving 13 bases between the germline ends. CDR1 and CDR2 from the germline V gene are SGDLS and YYNGEE. The CDR3 sequence is 15 residues long. CDR3 residues: CASSVEKLSGNEQFF. In DNA, the CDR3 is TGTGCCAGCAGCGTAGAGAAGCTTAGTGGCAATGAGCAGTTCTTC.

This clonotype has more than one count but fewer than ten. The chain combines TRBV9 with TRBJ2-2; 8 positions agree with TRBD1. CDR1 is SGDLS and CDR2 is YYNGEE in the germline V gene. This CDR3 comprises 16 residues. V was pared by 0 bases and J by 4 bases, with 5 bases of the junction left unmatched. The CDR3 DNA is TGTGCCAGCAGCGTAGCTGCAGGGGGCGGCACCGGGGAGCTGTTTTTT. Residues: CASSVAAGGGTGELFF.